Below, 27 T cell receptor beta chains from the same sample are listed, as sequenced in a study of OX40 agonist ivuxolimab in advanced cancers. Libraries were prepared by immunoSEQ multiplex PCR; TCRdb keeps only in-frame clonotypes and omits some of them. The sample carries more than 50,000 clones, more than 65% recorded once. Sequencing used CD4+ or CD8+ T cells sorted from blood, obtained in a trial of the OX40 agonist ivuxolimab. These TCRs come from an adult with an advanced solid tumor such as melanoma, head and neck, liver or kidney cancer.

The chain carries TRBV6-1 and TRBJ1-1; TRBD1 agrees at 10 bases. Trimming at V came to 2 bases and at J to 1 base, leaving 13 bases not matched to a gene. The germline V gene has CDR1 MNHNS and CDR2 SASEGT. The CDR3 sequence is 19 residues long. In DNA form, the CDR3 reads TGTGCCAGCAGTGAATACTTTTTGGGGGACAGGGGCCCGAACACTGAAGCTTTCTTT. Protein product: CASSEYFLGDRGPNTEAFF.

This chain uses TRBV4-3 with TRBJ2-5; D is unclear. Trimming left V 0 bases short and J 1 base short, with 9 bases between. The CDR3 spans 15 residues. Germline lookup yields CDR1 LGHNA and CDR2 YSLEER. This CDR3 is CASSQEVQSQETQYF. The CDR3 region has the DNA TGCGCCAGCAGCCAAGAAGTGCAGTCCCAAGAGACCCAGTACTTC.

The rearrangement uses TRBV6-6 and TRBJ1-5; unclear D gene. The CDR3 totals 14 residues. V gave up 4 bases and J gave up 0 bases, with 7 bases separating them. Germline V gene data show CDR1 as MNHNY and CDR2 as SVGAGI (reference sequence). The CDR3 protein is CASSLEYSNQPQHF. CDR3 nucleotide sequence: TGTGCCAGCAGTTTGGAGTATAGCAATCAGCCCCAGCATTTT.

The chain recombines TRBV25-1 with TRBJ1-1, with a tentative D call TRBD1 (5 bases). The germline V gene encodes CDR1 MGHDK and CDR2 SYGVNS. The CDR3 sequence is 17 residues long. V gave up 0 bases and J gave up 0 bases, with 14 bases separating them. The CDR3 nucleotides are TGTGCCAGCAGTGAATATGGTGGTCGGGGGATGAACACTGAAGCTTTCTTT. Translating gives CASSEYGGRGMNTEAFF.

The rearrangement joins TRBV7-8 to TRBJ1-5; D gene ambiguous. Germline V gives CDR1 SGHVS, CDR2 FQNEAQ. The V end lost 4 bases, the J end lost 5 bases, and 9 bases lay between the germline ends. CDR3 length: 13 residues. The CDR3, as DNA: TGTGCCAGCAGCTACGTCGGAGATCAGCCCCAGCATTTT. Residues: CASSYVGDQPQHF.

This clone is classed as medium-sized. J is TRBJ1-1 and V is TRBV2; D possibly corresponds to TRBD1 (6 bases). Germline CDR1 and CDR2: SNHLY and FYNNEI. V lost 6 bases and J 2 bases, leaving 10 bases between the germline ends. This CDR3 is 13 amino acids long. In DNA, the CDR3 is TGTGCCAGCAGGAACAGGGAAAACACTGAAGCTTTCTTT. It specifies CASRNRENTEAFF.

The chain is built from TRBV19 and TRBJ2-1, with D unclear. The germline V gene encodes CDR1 LNHDA and CDR2 SQIVND (reference sequence). Deletions cut 7 bases from V and 8 bases from J, with 18 bases between. The CDR3 spans 14 residues. The CDR3 coding sequence is TGTGCCAGTAATTTAACCGGGCCTGGGGATGAGCAGTTCTTC. This gives the protein CASNLTGPGDEQFF.

The V gene is TRBV6-6, the J gene TRBJ1-1; no clear D. The CDR3 loop spans 13 amino acids. The ends were cut back, 10 bases at V and 0 bases at J, with 12 bases in the middle. Germline lookup yields CDR1 MNHNY and CDR2 SVGAGI (reference sequence). Written as DNA, the CDR3 is TGTGCCACTGCACGAAAGATGAACACTGAAGCTTTCTTT. This sequence encodes CATARKMNTEAFF.

V usage is TRBV2 and J usage is TRBJ1-1; the match to TRBD1 covers 10 bases. CDR1 and CDR2 from the germline V gene are SNHLY and FYNNEI. CDR3 length: 14 residues. V was pared by 7 bases and J by 5 bases, with 7 bases of the junction left unmatched. The CDR3 protein is CASTQTGGRTEAFF. The DNA for the CDR3 is TGTGCCAGCACTCAGACAGGGGGCAGGACTGAAGCTTTCTTT. Supplemented by reference TRBV2 and TRBJ1-1, the full variable domain reads EPEVTQTPSHQVTQMGQEVILRCVPISNHLYFYWYRQILGQKVEFLVSFYNNEISEKSEIFDDQFSVERPDGSNFTLKIRSTKLEDSAMYFCASTQTGGRTEAFFGQGTRLTVV.

The chain links TRBV19 to TRBJ2-1, with a tentative D call TRBD2 (6 bases). V was cut by 7 bases and J by 10 bases, with 20 bases left in between. Germline V lookup: CDR1 LNHDA, CDR2 SQIVND (reference sequence). The CDR3 is 14 residues long. For the CDR3, the DNA is TGTGCCAGTATCCCGGGACTCGGATGGGGCGAGCAGTTCTTC. It is translated as CASIPGLGWGEQFF.

The chain links TRBV5-1 to TRBJ2-2; weak D call: TRBD1 (5 bases). CDR3 length: 15 residues. Germline lookup yields CDR1 SGHRS and CDR2 YFSETQ. Trimming pared 1 base from V and 4 bases from J, leaving 11 bases between. The CDR3 DNA reads as TGCGCCAGCAGCTTGACAGGACCCAGCACCGGGGAGCTGTTTTTT. It is translated as CASSLTGPSTGELFF.

This clone was seen more than once but under ten times. This chain uses TRBV29-1 with TRBJ1-2; possibly TRBD1 for D (6 bases). Trimming pared 6 bases from V and 4 bases from J, leaving 12 bases between. CDR3 length: 12 amino acids. Germline lookup yields CDR1 SQVTM and CDR2 ANQGSEA. Here the CDR3 DNA reads TGCAGCGTGTTAGGGGGTCCCTATGGCTACACCTTC. Amino acids: CSVLGGPYGYTF.

The chain has TRBV27 and TRBJ1-1, with D tentatively TRBD1 (5 bases). V lost 2 bases, J lost 1 base, and 8 bases lay in between. Germline loops: CDR1 MNHEY, CDR2 SMNVEV (reference sequence). This CDR3 has 14 residues. CDR3 loop: CASSLRRGNTEAFF. The DNA for the CDR3 is TGTGCCAGCAGTTTAAGGAGGGGGAACACTGAAGCTTTCTTT.

This chain links TRBV2 with TRBJ2-2, with D perhaps being TRBD1 or TRBD2 (5 bases each). V shed 3 bases and J shed 6 bases, with 17 bases lying between them. The germline V gene has CDR1 SNHLY and CDR2 FYNNEI. CDR3 length: 16 residues. For the CDR3, the DNA is TGTGCCAGCAGTGATGGTGCAGGGAGTAATGCCGGGGAGCTGTTTTTT. This sequence encodes CASSDGAGSNAGELFF.

The CDR3 coding sequence is TGTGCCGGTCGGGGGAAGTTCTTC. This encodes CAGRGKFF. The chain couples TRBV6-5 to TRBJ2-1, with a tentative D call TRBD2 (6 bases). Germline CDR1 and CDR2: MNHEY and SVGAGI. Trimming shortened V by 11 bases and J by 14 bases, and 10 bases separated the two germline ends. This CDR3 has 8 amino acids.

Of note for this clone: Other DNA sequences within the sample encode an identical CDR3. This rearrangement joins TRBV4-3 to TRBJ2-7, with TRBD1 matching 9 bases. The ends lost 4 bases at V and 3 bases at J; junction bases unmatched: 1. The CDR3 sequence is 13 residues long. The V gene's germline CDR1 is LGHNA and CDR2 YSLEER. DNA for the CDR3: TGCGCCAGCAGCCGGGGACAGGGCTACGAGCAGTACTTC. Translation: CASSRGQGYEQYF.

This clone showed up just once. DNA of the CDR3: TGTGCCACCAGCAGACAGGCGAACACTGAAGCTTTCTTT. As protein: CATSRQANTEAFF. V usage is TRBV15 and J usage is TRBJ1-1; D remains unclear. With 2 bases removed from V and 1 base from J, the gap between germline ends came to 5 bases. This CDR3 spans 13 amino acids. CDR1 and CDR2 (germline): LNHNV, YYDKDF (reference sequence).

The rearrangement links TRBV5-4 to TRBJ1-6, with TRBD1 identical over 7 bases. Germline CDR1 SGHNT, CDR2 YYREEE (reference sequence). V lost 0 bases to trimming and J lost 9 bases; unmatched junction nucleotides: 6. This CDR3 spans 15 amino acids. DNA for the CDR3: TGTGCCAGCAGCTTGGCGGACAGGACGGCTTCACCCCTCCACTTT. This encodes CASSLADRTASPLHF.

Details on this clone: Germline is not matched at one junction end, which may reflect a read error. The chain links TRBV2 to TRBJ2-4; maybe TRBD2 (5 bases). CDR3 size: 15 residues. CDR1 and CDR2 (germline): SNHLY, FYNNEI. In DNA form, the CDR3 reads TGTGCCAGCAGCCTTTCCCCGGACTCTCCCCCTCGGCCCAACTTC. Protein product: CASSLSPDSPPRPNF.

The chain has TRBV5-1 and TRBJ1-6, with TRBD1 matching 12 bases. J was trimmed by 7 bases and V by 1 base; bases with no gene match: 3. The CDR3 runs to 16 residues. CDR1 and CDR2 from the germline V gene are SGHRS and YFSETQ. CDR3 in amino acids: CASSLSGTGGNSPLHF. The CDR3 DNA sequence: TGCGCCAGCAGCTTGAGTGGGACAGGGGGCAATTCACCCCTCCACTTT.

This clone was counted only a few times. This chain uses TRBV6-5 with TRBJ2-5, with 10 positions matching TRBD2. CDR1 is MNHEY, CDR2 SVGAGI, per germline. The CDR3 consists of 14 residues. Trimming cost V 6 bases and J 4 bases; bases outside gene matches: 5. Here the CDR3 reads CASSESSGGETQYF. The CDR3 coding sequence is TGTGCCAGCAGCGAGTCTAGCGGGGGAGAGACCCAGTACTTC.

This clone is deemed medium-sized. The chain carries TRBV5-1 and TRBJ1-1; possibly TRBD1 for D (5 bases). Germline V lookup: CDR1 SGHRS, CDR2 YFSETQ. The length of the CDR3 is 15 residues. Trimming pared 2 bases from V and 7 bases from J, leaving 18 bases between. The chain's CDR3 is CASSLNPWTQSEAFF. DNA of the CDR3: TGCGCCAGCAGCTTAAATCCCTGGACACAGAGTGAAGCTTTCTTT.

The rearrangement links TRBV28 to TRBJ1-5; 8 bases align to TRBD1. The CDR3 consists of 15 residues. V lost 5 bases and J lost 4; bases outside the gene matches: 7. The germline gives CDR1 MDHEN, CDR2 SYDVKM. In DNA, the CDR3 is TGTGCCAGCAGTCCAGGACAGGGCAGAAATCAGCCCCAGCATTTT. Its protein is CASSPGQGRNQPQHF. The full variable domain, in which reference TRBV28 and TRBJ1-5 provide the parts outside the CDR3, is DVKVTQSSRYLVKRTGEKVFLECVQDMDHENMFWYRQDPGLGLRLIYFSYDVKMKEKGDIPEGYSVSREKKERFSLILESASTNQTSMYLCASSPGQGRNQPQHFGDGTRLSIL.

The J gene is TRBJ1-2, the V gene TRBV5-1; 7 nucleotides agree with TRBD1. The CDR3 has 14 residues. The J segment lost 0 bases and the V segment lost 4 bases, leaving 3 bases of the junction unmatched. In germline, CDR1 is SGHRS, CDR2 YFSETQ. DNA for the CDR3: TGCGCCAGCAGCACCGACAGGGCTAACTATGGCTACACCTTC. This encodes CASSTDRANYGYTF.

V is TRBV5-4 and J is TRBJ2-3; D unclear. Germline V gives CDR1 SGHNT, CDR2 YYREEE (reference sequence). The V end lost 2 bases, the J end lost 1 base, and 2 bases lay between the germline ends. The CDR3 sequence is 12 residues long. DNA for the CDR3: TGTGCCAGCAGCTTTCGCACAGATACGCAGTATTTT. Protein: CASSFRTDTQYF.

Here the CDR3 DNA reads TGTGCCAGCAGTTACGGTGCCAGGGCCCGCCAAGAGACCCAGTACTTC. This translates into CASSYGARARQETQYF. The chain has TRBV6-5 and TRBJ2-5; tentatively, D is TRBD1 (5 bases). CDR1 MNHEY and CDR2 SVGAGI come from the germline V gene. V lost 2 bases, J lost 1 base, and 14 bases lay in between. The CDR3 contains 16 residues.

This clone was observed once. The CDR3 DNA reads as TGTGCCAGTAGTATAGGGAAAGATACGCAGTATTTT. This gives the protein CASSIGKDTQYF. This sequence joins TRBV19 and TRBJ2-3; D gene unclear. V was shortened by 1 base and J by 5 bases, with 4 bases between the two germline ends. This CDR3 is 12 amino acids long. Germline lookup yields CDR1 LNHDA and CDR2 SQIVND (reference sequence).